Following are 5 T cell receptor beta chains from one sample sequenced in a study of T cell changes during pregnancy in multiple sclerosis. Here immunoSEQ multiplex PCR was the method, and the copy in TCRdb shows in-frame clones only, minus some. The sample has about 60,000 clones, about 92% seen once. Sample: peripheral blood, taken in the third trimester of pregnancy. The receptors shown here come from a female donor in good health, enrolled as a control in a pregnancy study.

This clone appeared once. This chain uses TRBV6-5 with TRBJ1-2; no firm D call. The V and J ends lost 4 bases and 4 bases respectively, with 13 bases between them. The CDR3 is made up of 14 amino acids. Germline V gene sequence: CDR1 MNHEY, CDR2 SVGAGI. In DNA, the CDR3 is TGTGCCAGCAGTTGGCGGCAGAACGTCTATGGCTACACCTTC. Translated: CASSWRQNVYGYTF.

The rearrangement uses TRBV6-5 and TRBJ1-6; D perhaps matches TRBD1 (5 bases). The CDR3 has 16 amino acids. V lost 3 bases, J lost 5 bases, and 14 bases lay in between. Germline V lookup: CDR1 MNHEY, CDR2 SVGAGI. In DNA, the CDR3 is TGTGCCAGCAGTTATTGGGCCCAGGGAAATAATTCACCCCTCCACTTT. Its protein is CASSYWAQGNNSPLHF.

The V call is TRBV19, the J call TRBJ2-5; 11 bases align to TRBD1. From germline, CDR1 is LNHDA and CDR2 SQIVND (reference sequence). This CDR3 has 15 amino acids. V was clipped by 5 bases and J by 2 bases; unmatched bases: 4. The CDR3 DNA sequence: TGTGCCAGTAGTGTTTGGGACAGGGGGCAAGAGACCCAGTACTTC. This encodes CASSVWDRGQETQYF. Full variable domain (remainder filled in from reference TRBV19 and TRBJ2-5): DGGITQSPKYLFRKEGQNVTLSCEQNLNHDAMYWYRQDPGQGLRLIYYSQIVNDFQKGDIAEGYSVSREKKESFPLTVTSAQKNPTAFYLCASSVWDRGQETQYFGPGTRLLVL.

This clone was counted a single time. The V gene is TRBV2, the J gene TRBJ2-1; 8 nucleotides match TRBD2. The V and J ends lost 7 bases and 4 bases, in that order; junction bases with no gene match: 9. The germline gives CDR1 SNHLY, CDR2 FYNNEI. The CDR3 extends over 15 amino acids. CDR3 DNA: TGTGCCAGCAAGGACGCGGGGGGCCCGTACAATGAGCAGTTCTTC. Its translation is CASKDAGGPYNEQFF.

The chain links TRBV7-6 to TRBJ1-1; D gene unclear. Germline lookup yields CDR1 SGHVS and CDR2 FNYEAQ. The CDR3 has 17 residues. Trimming cost V 2 bases and J 0 bases, with 16 bases left between them. This CDR3 is CASSLTSGEVMNTEAFF. The DNA of the CDR3 is TGTGCCAGCAGCTTAACGTCAGGCGAAGTCATGAACACTGAAGCTTTCTTT. Full variable domain (outside the CDR3, taken from reference TRBV7-6 and TRBJ1-1): GAGVSQSPRYKVTKRGQDVALRCDPISGHVSLYWYRQALGQGPEFLTYFNYEAQQDKSGLPNDRFSAERPEGSISTLTIQRTEQRDSAMYRCASSLTSGEVMNTEAFFGQGTRLTVV.